The rows below give T cell receptor beta chains drawn from one sample of a study of T cells in Graves' hyperthyroidism and ophthalmopathy. TCRdb reanalysed the multiplex PCR reads using MiXCR and keeps one entry per CDR3 protein. Of approximately 330,000 distinct CDR3 sequences in the sample, roughly 15% were seen once. The sequenced sample consisted of blood. The receptor source for this set is a woman aged 40 to 49 with Graves' ophthalmopathy. Both conserved end residues are part of each CDR3. The order of the fields is D gene, J gene, clone size, V gene, CDR3 DNA, CDR3 protein. D genes are given only for firm matches. The size entry is marked missing in some rows and otherwise reads once, few, many or a size class.

D gene: NA; J gene: TRBJ1-2; clone size: NA; V gene: TRBV3-1; CDR3 DNA: TGTGCCAGCAGCCAGCCAGGACAGTATGCTGGCTACACCTTC; CDR3 protein: CASSQPGQYAGYTF
D gene: NA; J gene: TRBJ1-1; clone size: few; V gene: TRBV20-1; CDR3 DNA: TGCAGTGCTAGAGACTTCCAGGGGATGAACACTGAAGCTTTCTTT; CDR3 protein: CSARDFQGMNTEAFF
D gene: TRBD1; J gene: TRBJ1-5; clone size: NA; V gene: TRBV6-1; CDR3 DNA: TGTGCCAGCAGTGAATCGGGGCAGGGGGGACAGCCCCAGCATTTT; CDR3 protein: CASSESGQGGQPQHF
D gene: TRBD2; J gene: TRBJ2-1; clone size: many; V gene: TRBV25-1; CDR3 DNA: TGTGCCAGCACCCCGGGGGGGAATGAGCAGTTCTTC; CDR3 protein: CASTPGGNEQFF
D gene: TRBD2; J gene: TRBJ2-3; clone size: many; V gene: TRBV13; CDR3 DNA: TGTGCCAGCAGCGCGCGGACTAGCGGCACAGATACGCAGTATTTT; CDR3 protein: CASSARTSGTDTQYF
D gene: TRBD1; J gene: TRBJ1-1; clone size: NA; V gene: TRBV7-2; CDR3 DNA: TGTGCCAGCAGCTTAGCTGGGACAGGGGGGGAAATTGAAGCTTTCTTT; CDR3 protein: CASSLAGTGGEIEAFF
D gene: TRBD1; J gene: TRBJ1-1; clone size: many; V gene: TRBV6-1; CDR3 DNA: TGTGCCATCCCCTTATTCGGGACAGGGGGCACTGAAGCTTTCTTT; CDR3 protein: CAIPLFGTGGTEAFF
D gene: NA; J gene: TRBJ1-5; clone size: NA; V gene: TRBV7-9; CDR3 DNA: TGTGCCAGCAGCTTCGGGGTCCAGGCCGGTCAGCCCCAGCATTTT; CDR3 protein: CASSFGVQAGQPQHF
D gene: NA; J gene: TRBJ1-2; clone size: NA; V gene: TRBV5-6; CDR3 DNA: TGTGCCAGCAGCCCCTTGGCCAGCTTTAACTATGGCTACACCTTC; CDR3 protein: CASSPLASFNYGYTF
D gene: NA; J gene: TRBJ1-4; clone size: few; V gene: TRBV27; CDR3 DNA: TGTGCCAGCAGTTCCTTAGATACAACTAATGAAAAACTGTTTTTT; CDR3 protein: CASSSLDTTNEKLFF
D gene: NA; J gene: TRBJ1-3; clone size: many; V gene: TRBV2; CDR3 DNA: TGTGCCAGCAGTATGGACTCTGGAAACACCATATATTTT; CDR3 protein: CASSMDSGNTIYF
D gene: TRBD2; J gene: TRBJ2-7; clone size: NA; V gene: TRBV7-8; CDR3 DNA: TGTGCCAGCACCCTAGCGGGGGGCGCGTTTCACGAGCAGTACTTC; CDR3 protein: CASTLAGGAFHEQYF
D gene: NA; J gene: TRBJ1-1; clone size: many; V gene: TRBV3-1; CDR3 DNA: TGTGCCAGCAGCCACGGGCCAGGAGCAATGAACACTGAAGCTTTCTTT; CDR3 protein: CASSHGPGAMNTEAFF
D gene: NA; J gene: TRBJ2-3; clone size: many; V gene: TRBV6-2/TRBV6-3; CDR3 DNA: TGTGCCAGCAGTTCGGCCGGGCCCCATTTCTTGAAGTCGGAGGATACGCAGTATTTT; CDR3 protein: CASSSAGPHFLKSEDTQYF
D gene: NA; J gene: TRBJ2-7; clone size: NA; V gene: TRBV7-8; CDR3 DNA: TGTGCCAGCAGCTTAGGAGCAGGGGCCAGCTCCTACGAGCAGTACTTC; CDR3 protein: CASSLGAGASSYEQYF
D gene: TRBD1; J gene: TRBJ2-2; clone size: NA; V gene: TRBV20-1; CDR3 DNA: TGCAGTGCTAGAGTACAGGGGATTAACACCGGGGAGCTGTTTTTT; CDR3 protein: CSARVQGINTGELFF
D gene: TRBD2; J gene: TRBJ2-7; clone size: NA; V gene: TRBV6-1; CDR3 DNA: TGTGCCAGCAGTTTCCGGGGGGAAGCACAGCAGTACTTC; CDR3 protein: CASSFRGEAQQYF
D gene: NA; J gene: TRBJ2-7; clone size: NA; V gene: TRBV7-8; CDR3 DNA: TGTGCCAGCAGCTTAGTCGTTGGGGGCCGCTACGAGCAGTACTTC; CDR3 protein: CASSLVVGGRYEQYF
D gene: TRBD1; J gene: TRBJ1-2; clone size: many; V gene: TRBV2; CDR3 DNA: TGTGCCAGCACAGGACAGGGGCGTAACTATGGCTACACCTTC; CDR3 protein: CASTGQGRNYGYTF
D gene: NA; J gene: TRBJ2-7; clone size: many; V gene: TRBV11-3; CDR3 DNA: TGTGCCAGCAGCGCCGGGATTACCGACTACGAGCAGTACTTC; CDR3 protein: CASSAGITDYEQYF
D gene: TRBD1; J gene: TRBJ1-3; clone size: NA; V gene: TRBV2; CDR3 DNA: TGTGCCAGCAGTGAGGACAGGGGGTTTTCTGGAAACACCATATATTTT; CDR3 protein: CASSEDRGFSGNTIYF
D gene: TRBD1; J gene: TRBJ1-2; clone size: many; V gene: TRBV27; CDR3 DNA: TGTGCCAGCAGCCGCGGGGAGGGGGCGCTTGGCTACACCTTC; CDR3 protein: CASSRGEGALGYTF
D gene: TRBD1; J gene: TRBJ1-3; clone size: few; V gene: TRBV9; CDR3 DNA: TGTGCCAGCAGCATCAGGGGGCAGAGGGGAAACACCATATATTTT; CDR3 protein: CASSIRGQRGNTIYF
D gene: TRBD1; J gene: TRBJ1-2; clone size: many; V gene: TRBV12-3/TRBV12-4; CDR3 DNA: TGTGCCAGCAAGAAGACAGGGGATGGGCACTATGGCTACACCTTC; CDR3 protein: CASKKTGDGHYGYTF
D gene: TRBD2; J gene: TRBJ2-1; clone size: many; V gene: TRBV2; CDR3 DNA: TGTGCCAGCAGTGGTCGTCTAGCGGGGAATGAGCAGTTCTTC; CDR3 protein: CASSGRLAGNEQFF
D gene: NA; J gene: TRBJ2-3; clone size: many; V gene: TRBV2; CDR3 DNA: TGTGCCAGCAGTCCCAGAGTAACGGGCACAGATACGCAGTATTTT; CDR3 protein: CASSPRVTGTDTQYF